This is a list of T cell receptor beta chains from one sample in a study of tumor-infiltrating lymphocytes in localized non-small cell lung cancer. TCRdb's table, derived via immunoSEQ multiplex PCR, lists solely in-frame clones and lacks some. The sample includes 3,500 to 4,000 clones, roughly 60% of them seen just once. Material: uninvolved lung tissue not adjacent to the tumor. These TCRs come from a human donor with non-small cell lung cancer. The CDR3 runs from the conserved cysteine through the conserved F or W. D genes are given only for firm matches. Clone size is not always given. Where it is, it says once, few, many or a class for expanded clones.

clone size	V gene	D gene	J gene	CDR3 DNA	CDR3 protein
NA	TRBV28	NA	TRBJ1-4	TGTGCCAGCAGGAACTACAGGGCTAATAATGAAAAACTGTTTTTT	CASRNYRANNEKLFF
NA	TRBV5-1	NA	TRBJ2-7	TGCGCCAGCCCCGGTTGTAACTCCTACGAGCAGTACTTC	CASPGCNSYEQYF
NA	TRBV2	NA	TRBJ2-5	TGTGCCAGCAGAGCCAGGGATCTTGGCTTGGAGACCCAGTACTTC	CASRARDLGLETQYF
NA	TRBV4-1	NA	TRBJ1-1	TGCGCCAGCAGCCCACTTAGTAAACAAGAAGCTTTCTTT	CASSPLSKQEAFF
NA	TRBV30	NA	TRBJ1-1	TGTGCCTGGAGTTTCCAGGGGAGTGAAGCTTTCTTT	CAWSFQGSEAFF
NA	TRBV29-1	NA	TRBJ1-2	TGCAGCGTTGCAGGGGAGAATGGCTACACCTTC	CSVAGENGYTF
NA	TRBV7-2	NA	TRBJ1-2	TGTGCCAGCAGCTTAGAACGGGGACGCGGCTATGGCTACACCTTC	CASSLERGRGYGYTF
NA	TRBV4-2	NA	TRBJ2-7	TGTGCCAGCAGCCAGAATCAGAGGGCCTACGAGCAGTACTTC	CASSQNQRAYEQYF
few	TRBV4-2	TRBD1	TRBJ1-1	TGTGCCAGCAGCCAGCCGGGACAGCAAAACACTGAAGCTTTCTTT	CASSQPGQQNTEAFF
large	TRBV7-9	TRBD1	TRBJ1-3	TGTGCCAGCAGCTTAGACCAGGGGGCAAAAGGAAACACCATATATTTT	CASSLDQGAKGNTIYF